This T cell receptor beta chain was profiled in a study of untreated major depressive disorder. The study, taken as a whole, reports: Depressed patients' CD4+ T cells carried increased TRBV05-01 (Vbeta 5.1) usage versus control CD4+ T cells.

All participants were of European descent. Around 30 ml of blood was drawn into EDTA tubes. Typically roughly 96% of enriched cells were CD4+. The V segment lost 5 bases and the J segment 7 bases; nucleotides outside the gene matches: 4. Germline CDR1 reads SSHAT; CDR2 reads FNYEAQ (reference sequence). The CDR3 runs to 14 residues. On this clone itself: Antigen unknown.

TCRdb's table, derived via immunoSEQ multiplex PCR, lists solely in-frame clones and lacks some. The sample includes around 13,000 clones, about nine tenths seen only once; the top ten take about 1.5%. Specimen: CD4+ T cells from PBMCs. The clonotype comes from a woman aged 30 to 39 with major depressive disorder. The chain joins TRBV7-7 to TRBJ2-2; 10 bases are shared with TRBD1. CDR3 amino acids: CASSTTGGYGELFF. CDR3 sequence (DNA): TGTGCCAGCAGCACGACAGGGGGCTACGGGGAGCTGTTTTTT.